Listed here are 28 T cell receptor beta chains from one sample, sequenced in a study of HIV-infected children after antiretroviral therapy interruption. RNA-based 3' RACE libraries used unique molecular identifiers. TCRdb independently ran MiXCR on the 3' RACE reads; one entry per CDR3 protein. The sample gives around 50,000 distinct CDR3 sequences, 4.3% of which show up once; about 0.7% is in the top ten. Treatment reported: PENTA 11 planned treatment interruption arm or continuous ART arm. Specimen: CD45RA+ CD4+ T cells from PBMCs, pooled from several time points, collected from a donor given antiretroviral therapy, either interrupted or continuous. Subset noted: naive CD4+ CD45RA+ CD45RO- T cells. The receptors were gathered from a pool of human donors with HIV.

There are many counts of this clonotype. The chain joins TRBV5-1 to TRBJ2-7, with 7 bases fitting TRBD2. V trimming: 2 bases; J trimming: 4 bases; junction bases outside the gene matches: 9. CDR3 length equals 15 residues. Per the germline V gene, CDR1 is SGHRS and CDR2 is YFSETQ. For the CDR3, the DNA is TGCGCCAGCAGCTTTTCCATCCGGGGGGAATACGAGCAGTACTTC. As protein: CASSFSIRGEYEQYF.

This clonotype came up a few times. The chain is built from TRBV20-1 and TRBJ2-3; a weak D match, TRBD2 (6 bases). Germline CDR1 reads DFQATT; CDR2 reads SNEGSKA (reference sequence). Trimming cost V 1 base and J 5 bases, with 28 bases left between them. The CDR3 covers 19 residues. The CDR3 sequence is CSARGYRPAGPDNRDTQYF. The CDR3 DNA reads TGCAGTGCTAGAGGCTACCGTCCTGCGGGGCCCGACAATAGAGATACGCAGTATTTT.

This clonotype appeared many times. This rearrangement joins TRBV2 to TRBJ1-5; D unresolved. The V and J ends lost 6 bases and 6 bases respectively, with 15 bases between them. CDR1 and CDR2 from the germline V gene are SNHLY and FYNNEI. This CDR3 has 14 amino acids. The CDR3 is CASRAGGQGQPQHF. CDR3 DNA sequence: TGTGCCAGCAGGGCCGGAGGCCAAGGTCAGCCCCAGCATTTT.

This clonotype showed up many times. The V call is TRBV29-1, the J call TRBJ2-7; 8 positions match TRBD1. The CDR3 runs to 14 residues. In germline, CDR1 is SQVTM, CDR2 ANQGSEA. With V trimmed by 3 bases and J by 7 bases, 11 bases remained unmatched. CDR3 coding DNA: TGCAGCGTTGACAGGGGGCAGGACGGAGCGGAGCAGTACTTC. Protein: CSVDRGQDGAEQYF.

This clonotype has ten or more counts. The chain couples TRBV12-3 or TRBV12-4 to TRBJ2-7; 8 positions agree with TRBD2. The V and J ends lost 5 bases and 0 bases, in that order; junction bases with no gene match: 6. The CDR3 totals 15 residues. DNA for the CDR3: TGTGCCAGCAGTCCTCATAGCGGGGTCTCCTACGAGCAGTACTTC. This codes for CASSPHSGVSYEQYF.

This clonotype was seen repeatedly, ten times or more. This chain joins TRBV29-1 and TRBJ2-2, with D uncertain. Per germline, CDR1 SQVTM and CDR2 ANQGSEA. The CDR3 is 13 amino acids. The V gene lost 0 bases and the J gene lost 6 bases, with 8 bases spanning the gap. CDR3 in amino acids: CSVEEVASGELFF. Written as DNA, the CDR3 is TGCAGCGTTGAAGAAGTAGCTTCCGGGGAGCTGTTTTTT.

The CDR3 DNA follows: TGTGCCAGCAGCTCCCCACGAGGGACTAATGAAAAACTGTTTTTT. It translates to CASSSPRGTNEKLFF. The J gene is TRBJ1-4, the V gene TRBV28, with D unclear. Germline CDR1 MDHEN, CDR2 SYDVKM. This CDR3 has 15 amino acids. V lost 6 bases and J 2 bases, leaving 13 bases between the germline ends.

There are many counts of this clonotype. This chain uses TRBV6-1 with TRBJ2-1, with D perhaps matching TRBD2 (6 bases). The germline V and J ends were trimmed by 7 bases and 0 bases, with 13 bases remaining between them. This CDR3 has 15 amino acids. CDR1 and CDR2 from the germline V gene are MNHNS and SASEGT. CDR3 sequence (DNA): TGTGCCAGCAAATCCCTAGCGTCCTCCTACAATGAGCAGTTCTTC. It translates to CASKSLASSYNEQFF.

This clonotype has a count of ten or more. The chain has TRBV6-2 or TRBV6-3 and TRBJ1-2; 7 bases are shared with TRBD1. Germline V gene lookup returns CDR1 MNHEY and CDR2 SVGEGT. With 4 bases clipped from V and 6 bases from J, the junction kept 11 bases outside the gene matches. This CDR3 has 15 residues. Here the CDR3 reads CASSSSRQGGNGYTF. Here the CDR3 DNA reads TGTGCCAGCAGTTCTTCCCGGCAGGGGGGGAATGGCTACACCTTC.

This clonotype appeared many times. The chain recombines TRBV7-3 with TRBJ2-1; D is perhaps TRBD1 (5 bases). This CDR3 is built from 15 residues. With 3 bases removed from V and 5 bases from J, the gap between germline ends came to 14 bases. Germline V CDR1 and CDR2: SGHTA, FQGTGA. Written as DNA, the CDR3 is TGTGCCAGCAGCTTCTTGTCAGGGCTACACAATGAGCAGTTCTTC. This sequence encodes CASSFLSGLHNEQFF.

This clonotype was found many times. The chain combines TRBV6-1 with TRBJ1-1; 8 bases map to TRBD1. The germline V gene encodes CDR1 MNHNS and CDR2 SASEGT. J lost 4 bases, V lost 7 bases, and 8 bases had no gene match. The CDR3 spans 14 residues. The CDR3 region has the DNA TGTGCCAGCACAAGGACAGGGAAAGGCACTGAAGCTTTCTTT. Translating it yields CASTRTGKGTEAFF.

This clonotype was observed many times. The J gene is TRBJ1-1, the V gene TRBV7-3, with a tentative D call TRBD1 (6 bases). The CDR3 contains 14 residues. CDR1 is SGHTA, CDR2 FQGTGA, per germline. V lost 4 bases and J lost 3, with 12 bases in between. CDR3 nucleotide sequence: TGTGCCAGCAGCTCGACAGGACTTCACACTGAAGCTTTCTTT. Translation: CASSSTGLHTEAFF.

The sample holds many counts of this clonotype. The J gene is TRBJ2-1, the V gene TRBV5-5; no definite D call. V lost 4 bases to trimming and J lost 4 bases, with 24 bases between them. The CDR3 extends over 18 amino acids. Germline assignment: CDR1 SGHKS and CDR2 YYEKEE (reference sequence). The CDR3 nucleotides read TGTGCCAGCAGCCTGGGTCCTAAACCAAATTTTGTATACAATGAGCAGTTCTTC. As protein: CASSLGPKPNFVYNEQFF.

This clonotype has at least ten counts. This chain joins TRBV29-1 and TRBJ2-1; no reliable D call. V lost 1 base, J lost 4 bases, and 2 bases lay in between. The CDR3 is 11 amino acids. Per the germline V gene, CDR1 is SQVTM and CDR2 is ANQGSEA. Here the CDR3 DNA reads TGCAGCGTTGAAGTTTACAATGAGCAGTTCTTC. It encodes CSVEVYNEQFF.

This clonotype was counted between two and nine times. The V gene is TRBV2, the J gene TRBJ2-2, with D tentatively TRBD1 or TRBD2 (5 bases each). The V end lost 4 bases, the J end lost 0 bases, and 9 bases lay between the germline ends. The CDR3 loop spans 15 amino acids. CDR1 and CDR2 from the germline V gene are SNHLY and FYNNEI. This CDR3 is CASSVQGANTGELFF. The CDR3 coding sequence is TGTGCCAGCAGTGTCCAGGGAGCGAACACCGGGGAGCTGTTTTTT.

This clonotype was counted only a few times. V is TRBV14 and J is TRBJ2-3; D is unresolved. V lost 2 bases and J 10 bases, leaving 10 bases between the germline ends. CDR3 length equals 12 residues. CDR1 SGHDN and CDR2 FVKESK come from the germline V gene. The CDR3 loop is CASSQYSSPQYF. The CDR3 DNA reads TGTGCCAGCAGCCAATATAGTTCTCCGCAGTATTTT.

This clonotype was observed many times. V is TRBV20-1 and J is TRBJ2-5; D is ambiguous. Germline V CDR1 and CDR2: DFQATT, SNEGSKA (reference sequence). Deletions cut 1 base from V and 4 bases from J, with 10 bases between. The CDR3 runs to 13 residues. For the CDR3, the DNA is TGCAGTGCTAGAGGGGTCCTGGGAGAGACCCAGTACTTC. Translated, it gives CSARGVLGETQYF.

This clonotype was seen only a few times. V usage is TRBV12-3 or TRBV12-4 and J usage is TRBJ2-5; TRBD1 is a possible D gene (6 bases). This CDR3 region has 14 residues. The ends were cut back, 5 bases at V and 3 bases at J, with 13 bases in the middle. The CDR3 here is CASSPVGQKETQYF. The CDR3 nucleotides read TGTGCCAGCAGTCCAGTGGGACAAAAAGAGACCCAGTACTTC.

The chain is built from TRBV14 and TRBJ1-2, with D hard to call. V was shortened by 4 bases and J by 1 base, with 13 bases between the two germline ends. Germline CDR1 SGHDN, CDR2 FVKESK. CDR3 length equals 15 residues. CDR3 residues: CASSPLMTDNYGYTF. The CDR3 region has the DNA TGTGCCAGCAGCCCGCTCATGACGGATAACTATGGCTACACCTTC.

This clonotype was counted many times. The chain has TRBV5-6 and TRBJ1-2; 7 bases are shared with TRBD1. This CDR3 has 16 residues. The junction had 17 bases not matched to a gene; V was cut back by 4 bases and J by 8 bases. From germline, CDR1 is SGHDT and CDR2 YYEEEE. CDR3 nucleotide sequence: TGTGCCAGCAGCCACACCCTTACAGGGGAAAAGGAAGGCTACACCTTC. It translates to CASSHTLTGEKEGYTF. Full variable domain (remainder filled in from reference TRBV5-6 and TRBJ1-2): DAGVTQSPTHLIKTRGQQVTLRCSPKSGHDTVSWYQQALGQGPQFIFQYYEEEERQRGNFPDRFSGHQFPNYSSELNVNALLLGDSALYLCASSHTLTGEKEGYTFGSGTRLTVV.

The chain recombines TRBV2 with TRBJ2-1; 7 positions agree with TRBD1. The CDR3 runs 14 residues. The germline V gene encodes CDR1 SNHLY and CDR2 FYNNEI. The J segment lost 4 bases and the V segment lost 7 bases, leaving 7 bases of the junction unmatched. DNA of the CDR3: TGTGCCAGCATCCGCGAGGGGGCTTACAATGAGCAGTTCTTC. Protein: CASIREGAYNEQFF.

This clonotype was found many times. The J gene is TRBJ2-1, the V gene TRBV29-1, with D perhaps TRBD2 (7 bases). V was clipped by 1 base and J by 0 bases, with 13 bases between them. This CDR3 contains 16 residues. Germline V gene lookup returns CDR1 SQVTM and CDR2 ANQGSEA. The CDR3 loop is CSVEVGGASSYNEQFF. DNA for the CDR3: TGCAGCGTTGAAGTGGGGGGGGCCAGCTCCTACAATGAGCAGTTCTTC.

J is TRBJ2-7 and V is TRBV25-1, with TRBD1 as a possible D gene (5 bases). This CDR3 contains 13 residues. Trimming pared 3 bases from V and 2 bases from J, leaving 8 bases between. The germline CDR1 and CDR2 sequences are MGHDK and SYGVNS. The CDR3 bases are TGTGCCAGCAGTGAGACAGCGCCCTACGAGCAGTACTTC. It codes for CASSETAPYEQYF.

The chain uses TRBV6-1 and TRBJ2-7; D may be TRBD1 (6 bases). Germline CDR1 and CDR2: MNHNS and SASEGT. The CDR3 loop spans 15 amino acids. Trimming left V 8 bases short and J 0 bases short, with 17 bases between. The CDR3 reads CASLLTTGISYEQYF. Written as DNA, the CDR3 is TGTGCCAGCCTGCTTACTACAGGGATCTCCTACGAGCAGTACTTC.

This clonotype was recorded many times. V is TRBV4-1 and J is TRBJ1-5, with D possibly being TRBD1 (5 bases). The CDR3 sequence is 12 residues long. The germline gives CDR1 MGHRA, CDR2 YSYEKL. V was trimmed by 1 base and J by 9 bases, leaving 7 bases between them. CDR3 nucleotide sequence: TGCGCCAGCAGCCAAGTTCAGGGGCCCCAGCATTTT. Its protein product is CASSQVQGPQHF.

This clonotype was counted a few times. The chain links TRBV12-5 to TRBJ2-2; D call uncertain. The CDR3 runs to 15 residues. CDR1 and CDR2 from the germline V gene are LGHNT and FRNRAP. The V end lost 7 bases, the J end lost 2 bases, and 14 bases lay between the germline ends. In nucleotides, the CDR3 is TGTGCTAGTGCCCCGTTCGCAAGTAACACCGGGGAGCTGTTTTTT. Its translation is CASAPFASNTGELFF.

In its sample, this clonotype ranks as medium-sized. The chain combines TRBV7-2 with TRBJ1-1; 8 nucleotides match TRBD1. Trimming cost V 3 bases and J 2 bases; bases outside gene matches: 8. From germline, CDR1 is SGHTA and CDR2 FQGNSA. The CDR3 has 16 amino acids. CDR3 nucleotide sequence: TGTGCCAGCAGCTTTGGCACAGGGGGGTCCAACACTGAAGCTTTCTTT. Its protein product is CASSFGTGGSNTEAFF.

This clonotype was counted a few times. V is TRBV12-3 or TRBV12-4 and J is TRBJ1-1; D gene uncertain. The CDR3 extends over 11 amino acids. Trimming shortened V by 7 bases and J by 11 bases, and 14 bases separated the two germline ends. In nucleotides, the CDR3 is TGTGCCAGCACCCAAAGAAGGGAGGCTTTCTTT. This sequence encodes CASTQRREAFF.